Listed here is a single TCR beta chain. What it recognizes is unknown. A junction end diverges from the germline sequence, so it may reflect a read error. Samples were taken at baseline and on day 1 of cycles 4 and 7. The protocol was immunoSEQ multiplex PCR, while the TCRdb copy is restricted to in-frame clones and leaves out a portion. There are 65,000 to 95,000 clones in the sample; roughly 88% occur only once, and about 6.9% lies in the top ten. This entry belongs to a study of OX40 agonist ivuxolimab in advanced cancers. Study results and caveats: Some patients who did not respond also had low normalized T-cell clonal expansion. The 0.1-3.0 mg/kg partial responders had among the lowest clonal expansion.

The source is an adult with an advanced solid tumor such as melanoma, head and neck, liver or kidney cancer. Here the sequenced sample was CD4+ or CD8+ T cells sorted from blood, taken in a trial of the OX40 agonist ivuxolimab.

CDR3 bases: TGTGCTAGCAGCCCCCTGACAGGTACCTACGAGCAGTACTTC. Its protein product is CASSPLTGTYEQYF. J is TRBJ2-5 and V is TRBV7-7; tentatively, D is TRBD1 (6 bases). The DNA matches TRBJ2-7 better at its end, which makes the J call doubtful. This CDR3 is 14 amino acids long. Germline loops: CDR1 SSHAT, CDR2 FNYEAQ (reference sequence).